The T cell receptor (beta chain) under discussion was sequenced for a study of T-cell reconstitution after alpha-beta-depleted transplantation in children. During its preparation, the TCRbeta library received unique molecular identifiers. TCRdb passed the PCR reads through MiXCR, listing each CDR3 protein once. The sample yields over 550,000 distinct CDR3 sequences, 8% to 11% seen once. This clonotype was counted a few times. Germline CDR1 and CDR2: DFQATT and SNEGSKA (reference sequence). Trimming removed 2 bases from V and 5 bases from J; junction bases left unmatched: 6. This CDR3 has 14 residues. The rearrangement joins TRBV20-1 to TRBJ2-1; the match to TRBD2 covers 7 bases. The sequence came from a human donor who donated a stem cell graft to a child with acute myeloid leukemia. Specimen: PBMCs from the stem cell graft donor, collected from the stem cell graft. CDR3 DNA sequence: TGCAGTGCTAGACTGACTAGCCTGAACAATGAGCAGTTCTTC. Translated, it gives CSARLTSLNNEQFF.